The T cell receptor (beta chain) under discussion was sequenced for a study of immune evolution from preneoplasia to lung adenocarcinoma. Trimming shortened V by 2 bases and J by 2 bases, and 6 bases separated the two germline ends. This CDR3 has 13 amino acids. In germline, CDR1 is MNHEY, CDR2 SMNVEV (reference sequence). Using immunoSEQ multiplex PCR, the repertoire was profiled, and TCRdb retains in-frame clones only, with some absent. The sample lists several thousand clones, 85% seen once, with less than 2.5% in the top ten. The sample taken for sequencing was FFPE invasive lung adenocarcinoma tissue. The sequence was obtained from a person in their fifties or sixties with lung adenocarcinoma. The rearrangement uses TRBV27 and TRBJ2-5, with D maybe TRBD1 (6 bases). CDR3 in amino acids: CASSLGTQETQYF. Written as DNA, the CDR3 is TGTGCCAGCAGTTTAGGGACACAAGAGACCCAGTACTTC.